These T cell receptor beta chains were read from a single sample in a study of cytomegalovirus exposure and HLA in healthy donors. The assay was immunoSEQ multiplex PCR, and TCRdb's table has in-frame clones only and misses some. The sample totals 35,000 to 50,000 clones. The sample was PBMCs. Every receptor here comes from a male donor in good health and CMV-seronegative. CDR3s include the opening cysteine and the closing phenylalanine or tryptophan. A D gene is named only where the DNA matches it firmly.

TRBD2	TRBV29-1	TRBJ2-1	TGCAGCGTAAAGCGGGAGAGCTCCTACAATGAGCAGTTCTTC	CSVKRESSYNEQFF
NA	TRBV30	TRBJ1-5	TGTGCCTGGAGTGCAGGGCCCAATCAGCCCCAGCATTTT	CAWSAGPNQPQHF
TRBD1	TRBV28	TRBJ1-6	TGTGCCAGCGTCAAACAGGGGCGGGATAATTCACCCCTCCACTTT	CASVKQGRDNSPLHF
NA	TRBV2	TRBJ2-7	TGTGCCAGCAAGTGGAGTCCCACCCGCTCCTACGAGCAGTACTTC	CASKWSPTRSYEQYF
NA	TRBV7-8	TRBJ2-1	TGTGCCAGCAGCTTAGCGGAGTCGCGCGACGAGCAGTTCTTC	CASSLAESRDEQFF
NA	TRBV30	TRBJ1-2	TGTGCCTACTCCGGGTGGGGAGATGGCTACACCTTC	CAYSGWGDGYTF
TRBD2	TRBV10-2	TRBJ2-3	TGCGCCAGCACCCATTCAGCAGCGGGATGGGGCACAGATACGCAGTATTTT	CASTHSAAGWGTDTQYF
TRBD2	TRBV4-3	TRBJ2-3	TGCGCCAGCAGCCAACACGTAGGTTTGTCGACAACTAGCGGGATTTCAGATACGCAGTATTTT	CASSQHVGLSTTSGISDTQYF
TRBD2	TRBV5-1	TRBJ2-7	TGCGCCAGCAGCTTGACTAGCGGGAAGGTCGAGCAGTACTTC	CASSLTSGKVEQYF
TRBD2	TRBV15	TRBJ2-7	TGTGCCACCAGCAGGGCTAGGACTAGCGGGAGTTACGAGCAGTACTTC	CATSRARTSGSYEQYF
NA	TRBV4-3	TRBJ1-2	TGCGCCAGCAGCCAAGATGTGGACATGGAGGGCTATGGCTACACCTTC	CASSQDVDMEGYGYTF
TRBD2	TRBV18	TRBJ2-7	TGTGCCAGCTCACCTACGACTAGCGGTGGTAGGGGGCAGTACTTC	CASSPTTSGGRGQYF
NA	TRBV4-1	TRBJ2-3	TGCGCCAGCAGCAAGGCCAACACAGGGACAGATACGCAGTATTTT	CASSKANTGTDTQYF